This paragraph covers one TCR beta chain sequence. What this receptor recognizes is not known. One base away there is no much larger clone; base qualities are not given. From its cysteine to its phenylalanine, the CDR3 spans 14 amino acids. Of all the DNA, just the CDR3 is kept, 42 bases in frame from base 1. The trim is 1 base for V and 7 bases for J, with a gap of 10 bases between the germline ends. The germline V gene encodes CDR1 SGHAT and CDR2 FQNNGV. The sample belongs to a study of OX40 agonist ivuxolimab in advanced cancers. For the study in its entirety: The costimulatory receptor OX40 (CD134) was targeted by ivuxolimab, a fully human IgG2 agonistic monoclonal antibody. Intravenous ivuxolimab was administered to patients every 2 weeks at six dose levels: 0.01, 0.1, 0.3, 1.5, 3 and 10 mg/kg. Of the approximately 53 patients in dose escalation, some 20 had hepatocellular carcinoma, some 15 had melanoma, 9 had renal cell carcinoma and 9 had head and neck cancer. The dose-escalation cohort was around 83% male with a mean age of approximately 60 years, ranging from roughly 23 to 80. Patients were allowed to have had prior anti-PD-1, anti-PD-L1 or anti-CTLA-4 therapy, and around 41% of the dose-escalation patients had previously received checkpoint inhibitors. Three dose-escalation patients achieved partial responses, one with hepatocellular carcinoma and two with cutaneous melanoma. The point of sequencing TCRbeta in the periphery was to test whether ivuxolimab changed TCR sequence diversity and drove clonal T-cell expansion. The monotherapy dose-escalation portion (N ≈ 56 patients) of the phase I ivuxolimab trial is reported in the paper. The paper's findings and limits, for the study overall: At doses of 0.1 to 3.0 mg/kg, clonal expansion of both CD4+ and CD8+ blood T cells was observed from baseline to week 6. Partial responders in the 0.1-3.0 mg/kg groups had among the lowest normalized peripheral clonal expansion, especially among CD8+ T cells. Low levels of normalized T-cell clonal expansion were also seen in some patients who did not respond. The antigen specificity of the clonally expanded peripheral T cells was not determined. After ivuxolimab, CD8+ T cells had more expanded clones than CD4+ T cells on average.

The trial excluded patients who had a history of autoimmune disease or who were on systemic immunosuppression. Peripheral blood for TCR sequencing was collected from all dose cohorts at baseline, on cycle 4 day 1, and on cycle 7 day 1. The samples were taken from a phase I, first-in-human, multicenter, open-label dose-escalation trial of ivuxolimab. Adults with locally advanced or metastatic melanoma, renal cell, hepatocellular, or head and neck squamous cell carcinoma were enrolled in the trial. Before TCR sequencing, CD4+ T cells and CD8+ T cells were sorted from peripheral blood as separate populations. To sequence the TCRbeta CDR3 region, genomic DNA was isolated from the sorted cells. TCRbeta CDR3 regions were sequenced using the immunoSEQ Assay. As stored in TCRdb, this immuneACCESS dataset retains in-frame rearrangements with V and J assigned. A fraction of the clones does not appear; measured against another copy, unresolved V genes explain less than half of the discrepancy, and the remainder lacks a known reason. This sample has roughly 71,000 clones in its table, and about 90% of those were observed once. The ten largest account for more than 12% of the sample.

This clonotype was obtained from an adult with an advanced solid tumor such as melanoma, head and neck, liver or kidney cancer. Specimen: CD4+ or CD8+ T cells sorted from blood, collected in a trial of the OX40 agonist ivuxolimab. The chain links TRBV11-2 with TRBJ2-2; tentative D gene TRBD2, with 5 bases matching. DNA sequence: TGTGCCAGCAGCTTAGCGGGGTTAGGCGGGGAGCTGTTTTTT. The translation is CASSLAGLGGELFF.